The clone carrying this T cell receptor beta chain was seen once. Trimming removed 2 bases from V and 5 bases from J, with 24 bases in between. CDR1 is SGHAT, CDR2 FQNNGV, per germline. The CDR3 totals 18 residues. Assay: immunoSEQ multiplex PCR; the TCRdb copy retains only in-frame clones and omits some. This sample has around 95,000 clones; roughly nine tenths occur once, and the top ten carry more than 15%. This sample stems from a study of control samples from healthy donors and cancer patients. V and J are TRBV11-2 and TRBJ1-2; the D is unclear. The clonotype originates from a woman aged 45-59 years in good health. Input material: blood. CDR3 bases: TGTGCCAGCAGCTTACTGGCGTCAGGTTTCGGGCAAAGATATGGCTACACCTTC. Its translation is CASSLLASGFGQRYGYTF. The full variable domain, rest sourced from reference TRBV11-2 and TRBJ1-2, is EAGVAQSPRYKIIEKRQSVAFWCNPISGHATLYWYQQILGQGPKLLIQFQNNGVVDDSQLPKDRFSAERLKGVDSTLKIQPAKLEDSAVYLCASSLLASGFGQRYGYTFGSGTRLTVV.